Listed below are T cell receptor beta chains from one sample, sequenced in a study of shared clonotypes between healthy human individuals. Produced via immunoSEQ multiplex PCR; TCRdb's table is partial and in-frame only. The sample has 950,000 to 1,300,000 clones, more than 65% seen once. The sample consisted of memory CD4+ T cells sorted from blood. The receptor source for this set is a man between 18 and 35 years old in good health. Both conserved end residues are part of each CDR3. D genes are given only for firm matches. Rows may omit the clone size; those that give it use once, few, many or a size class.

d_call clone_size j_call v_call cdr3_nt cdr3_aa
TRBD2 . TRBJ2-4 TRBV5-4 TGTGCCAGCAGCTCCAGAGCGGGAGTAAGTATCATTCAGTACTTC CASSSRAGVSIIQYF
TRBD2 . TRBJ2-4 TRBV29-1 TGCAGCGCCCAAGCCACTAGCGGGGTCGACATTCAGTACTTC CSAQATSGVDIQYF
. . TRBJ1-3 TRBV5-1 TGCGCCAGCAGCCCAGGAGGAGTTGGAAACACCATATATTTT CASSPGGVGNTIYF
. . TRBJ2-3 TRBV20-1 TGCAGTGCCCGACGGTGGGATACGCAGTATTTT CSARRWDTQYF
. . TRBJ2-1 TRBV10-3 TGTGCCATTGGACTAGCAGGGGGTGAGCAGTTCTTC CAIGLAGGEQFF
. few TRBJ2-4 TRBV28 TGTGCCAGCAGCTGGGGACAAATGCTAGCCAAAAACATTCAGTACTTC CASSWGQMLAKNIQYF
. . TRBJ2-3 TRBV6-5 TGTGCCAGCAGTCCAGGTCAGCCCACAGATACGCAGTATTTT CASSPGQPTDTQYF
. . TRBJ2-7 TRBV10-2 TGCGCCAGCAAGGACGTTAGGGACACCTACGAGCAGTACTTC CASKDVRDTYEQYF
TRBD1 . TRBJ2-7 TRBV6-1 TGTGCCAGCTGTCCGGGACAGGGATACGAGCAGTACTTC CASCPGQGYEQYF
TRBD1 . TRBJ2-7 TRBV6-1 TGTGCCAGCAGTGAAACACAGGGGTGGGGCGAGCAGTACTTC CASSETQGWGEQYF
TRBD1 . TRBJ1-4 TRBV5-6 TGTGCCAGCAGCATACAGGGGGCCTCTAATGAAAAACTGTTTTTT CASSIQGASNEKLFF
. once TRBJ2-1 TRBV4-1 TGCGCCAGCCGCCGGGACCCCGGTTACAATGAGCAGTTCTTC CASRRDPGYNEQFF
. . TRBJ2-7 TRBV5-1 TGCGCCAGCAGCCTTTTGGGGGAGGTGAGCTACGAGCAGTACTTC CASSLLGEVSYEQYF
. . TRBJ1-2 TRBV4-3 TGCGCCAGCAGCCAATTGACAGGCGGAGGAGGCTACACCTTC CASSQLTGGGGYTF
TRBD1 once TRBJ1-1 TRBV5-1 TGCGCCAGCAGCTTGGCCCCCGGACAGGGGGTGTCTGAAGCTTTCTTT CASSLAPGQGVSEAFF
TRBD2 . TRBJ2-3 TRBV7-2 TGTGCCAGCAGCTTAGAGGAAGCGGGTACGGCGGGAGGACGAGATACGCAGTATTTT CASSLEEAGTAGGRDTQYF
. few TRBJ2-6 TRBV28 TGTGCCAGCAGTTTATTAAGGACAGCTATCTCTGGGGCCAACGTCCTGACTTTC CASSLLRTAISGANVLTF
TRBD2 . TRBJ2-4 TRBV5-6 TGTGCCAGCAGCCTCACTAGCGGGAGTAGAAACATTCAGTACTTC CASSLTSGSRNIQYF
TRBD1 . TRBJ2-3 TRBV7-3 TGTGCCAGCAGCAGAACAGGGGGGACGGAAGATACGCAGTATTTT CASSRTGGTEDTQYF
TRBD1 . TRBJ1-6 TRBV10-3 TGTGCCATCAGTCTTGGACAGGGCAATTCACCCCTCCACTTT CAISLGQGNSPLHF
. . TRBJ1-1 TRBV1 TGCACCAGCAGCCAGGACACTGAAGCTTTCTTT CTSSQDTEAFF
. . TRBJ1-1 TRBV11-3 TGTGCCAGCAGCTTAGACGCTACGGGGTTCGGCACTGAAGCTTTCTTT CASSLDATGFGTEAFF
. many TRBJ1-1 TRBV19 TGTGCCAGTAGTATAAAGAGGGGGACTGAAGCTTTCTTT CASSIKRGTEAFF
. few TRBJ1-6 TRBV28 TGTGCCAGCAGTTCGGAACCCATCTATAATTCACCCCTCCACTTT CASSSEPIYNSPLHF
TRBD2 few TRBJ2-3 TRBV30 TGTGCCTGGAGTGCGGGAGGGCCCGCAGATACGCAGTATTTT CAWSAGGPADTQYF
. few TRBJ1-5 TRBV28 TGTGCCAGCAGTTTTCGGGGGCAGCCCCAGCATTTT CASSFRGQPQHF
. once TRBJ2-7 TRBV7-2 TGTGCCAGCAGCTCTGGACTATCCTACGAGCAGTACTTC CASSSGLSYEQYF
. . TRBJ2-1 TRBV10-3 TGTGCCATCAGCTTTAGGGAATACAATGAGCAGTTCTTC CAISFREYNEQFF
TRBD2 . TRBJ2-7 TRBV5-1 TGCGCCAGCAGCTGGACTAGCGGGACCTACGAGCAGTACTTC CASSWTSGTYEQYF
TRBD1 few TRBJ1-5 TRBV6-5 TGTGCCAGCAGTTACCGGACAGGGGATCAGCCCCAGCATTTT CASSYRTGDQPQHF
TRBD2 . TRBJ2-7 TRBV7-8 TGTGCCAGCAGCTTAGCGGGGCTAGCGGGAAACGAGCAGTACTTC CASSLAGLAGNEQYF
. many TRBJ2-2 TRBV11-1 TGTGCCAGCAGCTTAAGCGGGAACACCGGGGAGCTGTTTTTT CASSLSGNTGELFF
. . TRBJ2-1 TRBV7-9 TGTGCCAGCAGCCCCAACAGCGCAGGATACAATGAGCAGTTCTTC CASSPNSAGYNEQFF
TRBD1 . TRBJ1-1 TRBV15 TGTGCCACCAGCTATCGGGACAGGGCTCCTGAAGCTTTCTTT CATSYRDRAPEAFF
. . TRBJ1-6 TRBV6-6 TGTGCCAGCAGTTATGGGGCAAATTCACCCCTCCACTTT CASSYGANSPLHF
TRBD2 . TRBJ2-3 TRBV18 TGTGCCAGCTCACAGTCTAGCGGCCCGACCACAGATACGCAGTATTTT CASSQSSGPTTDTQYF
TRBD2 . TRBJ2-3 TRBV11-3 TGTGCCAGCAGCACATTAGCGGGAGGTCCAGTCCTGTATTTT CASSTLAGGPVLYF
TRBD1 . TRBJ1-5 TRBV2 TGTGCCAGCAGTGCCGGGACAGGGGGCGGTCAGCCCCAGCATTTT CASSAGTGGGQPQHF
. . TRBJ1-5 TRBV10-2 TGCGCCAGCAGGCTGGGAGCCCAAATTAATCAGCCCCAGCATTTT CASRLGAQINQPQHF
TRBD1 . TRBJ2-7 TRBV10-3 TGTGCCATCAGTGAGTCTGTACAGGGGGATTACGAGCAGTACTTC CAISESVQGDYEQYF
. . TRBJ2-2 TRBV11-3 TGTGCCAGCAGCTCCAGGGTAGGCGGGGAGCTGTTTTTT CASSSRVGGELFF